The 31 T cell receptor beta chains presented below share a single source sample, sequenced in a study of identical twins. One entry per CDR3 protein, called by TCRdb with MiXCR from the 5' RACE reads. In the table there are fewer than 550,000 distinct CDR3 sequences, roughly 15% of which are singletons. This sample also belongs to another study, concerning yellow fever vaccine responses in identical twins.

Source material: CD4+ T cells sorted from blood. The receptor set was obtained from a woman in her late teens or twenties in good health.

CDR3 sequence: CAISESEGTQYF. The CDR3 DNA is TGTGCCATCAGTGAGTCAGAAGGTACGCAGTATTTT. This chain uses TRBV10-3 with TRBJ2-3; D call uncertain. The CDR3 spans 12 residues. The germline V gene encodes CDR1 ENHRY and CDR2 SYGVKD. The germline V and J ends were trimmed by 0 bases and 8 bases, with 6 bases remaining between them.

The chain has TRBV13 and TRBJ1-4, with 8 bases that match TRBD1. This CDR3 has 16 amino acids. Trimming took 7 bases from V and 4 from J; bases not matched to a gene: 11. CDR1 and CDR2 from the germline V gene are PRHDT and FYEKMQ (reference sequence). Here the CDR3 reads CASTYGRGQVNEKLFF. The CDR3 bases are TGTGCCAGCACTTACGGAAGGGGACAGGTTAATGAAAAACTGTTTTTT.

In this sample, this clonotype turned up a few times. CDR3 protein: CSVLAGGEAGELFF. CDR3 in DNA: TGCAGCGTGTTAGCGGGAGGAGAGGCCGGGGAGCTGTTTTTT. The rearrangement uses TRBV29-1 and TRBJ2-2; TRBD2 agrees at 10 bases. This CDR3 is 14 amino acids long. The germline V gene has CDR1 SQVTM and CDR2 ANQGSEA. The trim removed 6 bases at V and 6 bases at J, leaving 7 bases unmatched.

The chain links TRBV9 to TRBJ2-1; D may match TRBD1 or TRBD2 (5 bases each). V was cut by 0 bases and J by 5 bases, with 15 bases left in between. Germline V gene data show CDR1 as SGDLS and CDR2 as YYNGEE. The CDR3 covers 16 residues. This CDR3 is CASSVAGGEGHNEQFF. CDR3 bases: TGTGCCAGCAGCGTAGCTGGGGGAGAAGGGCACAATGAGCAGTTCTTC.

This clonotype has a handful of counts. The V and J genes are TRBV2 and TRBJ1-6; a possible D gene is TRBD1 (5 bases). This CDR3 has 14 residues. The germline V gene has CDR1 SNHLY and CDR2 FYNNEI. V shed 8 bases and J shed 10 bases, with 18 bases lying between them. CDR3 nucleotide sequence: TGTGCCAGCTACCCGGGGGACCTTGGATCACCCCTCCACTTT. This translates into CASYPGDLGSPLHF.

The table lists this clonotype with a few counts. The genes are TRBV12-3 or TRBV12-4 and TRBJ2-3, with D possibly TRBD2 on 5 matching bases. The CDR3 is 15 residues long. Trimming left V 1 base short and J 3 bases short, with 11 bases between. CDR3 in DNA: TGTGCCAGCAGTTTAGGCGGAGGAAATACAGATACGCAGTATTTT. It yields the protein CASSLGGGNTDTQYF.

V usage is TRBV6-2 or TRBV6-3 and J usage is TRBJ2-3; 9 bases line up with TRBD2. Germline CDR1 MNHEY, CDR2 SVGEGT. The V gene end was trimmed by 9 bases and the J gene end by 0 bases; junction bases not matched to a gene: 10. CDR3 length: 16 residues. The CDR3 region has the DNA TGTGCCAGTACGGGACTAGCTGGGTTTAGCACAGATACGCAGTATTTT. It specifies CASTGLAGFSTDTQYF.

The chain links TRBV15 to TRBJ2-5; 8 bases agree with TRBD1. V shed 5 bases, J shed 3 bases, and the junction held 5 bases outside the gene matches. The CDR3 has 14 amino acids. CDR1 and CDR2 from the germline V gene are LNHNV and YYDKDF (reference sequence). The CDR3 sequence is CATSQTGVEETQYF. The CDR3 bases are TGTGCCACCAGCCAGACAGGGGTGGAAGAGACCCAGTACTTC.

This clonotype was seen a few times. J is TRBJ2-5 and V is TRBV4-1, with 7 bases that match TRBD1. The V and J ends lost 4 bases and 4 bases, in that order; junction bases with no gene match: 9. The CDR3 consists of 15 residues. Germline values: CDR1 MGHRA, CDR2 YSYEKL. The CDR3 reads CASSRDRVSGETQYF. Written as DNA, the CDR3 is TGCGCCAGCAGCCGCGACAGGGTATCAGGAGAGACCCAGTACTTC.

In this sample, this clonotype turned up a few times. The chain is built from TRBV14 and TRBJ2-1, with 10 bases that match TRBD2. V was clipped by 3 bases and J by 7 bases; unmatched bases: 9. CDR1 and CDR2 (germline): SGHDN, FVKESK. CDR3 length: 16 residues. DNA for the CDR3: TGTGCCAGCAGCCAGCGGCTAGCGGGAGTTGGTAATGAGCAGTTCTTC. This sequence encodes CASSQRLAGVGNEQFF.

This chain's CDR3 is CASKSSGTNSYNEQFF. Here the CDR3 DNA reads TGTGCCAGCAAGAGTAGCGGGACCAACTCCTACAATGAGCAGTTCTTC. The rearrangement uses TRBV2 and TRBJ2-1; 8 nucleotides line up with TRBD2. V lost 7 bases to trimming and J lost 0 bases; unmatched junction nucleotides: 8. The germline V gene has CDR1 SNHLY and CDR2 FYNNEI. The CDR3 totals 16 residues.

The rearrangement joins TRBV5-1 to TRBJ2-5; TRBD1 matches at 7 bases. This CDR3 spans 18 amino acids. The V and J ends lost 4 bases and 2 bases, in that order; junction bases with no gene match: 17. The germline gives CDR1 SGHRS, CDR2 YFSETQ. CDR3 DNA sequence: TGCGCCAGCAGCCTGGGGGACAGCCTCGGCCTACATCAAGAGACCCAGTACTTC. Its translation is CASSLGDSLGLHQETQYF.

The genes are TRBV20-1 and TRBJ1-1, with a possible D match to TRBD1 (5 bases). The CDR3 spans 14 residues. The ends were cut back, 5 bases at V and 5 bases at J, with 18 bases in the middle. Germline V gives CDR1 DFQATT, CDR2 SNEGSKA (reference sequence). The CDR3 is CSAPQGGGTTEAFF. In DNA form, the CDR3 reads TGCAGTGCTCCCCAAGGCGGGGGTACTACTGAAGCTTTCTTT.

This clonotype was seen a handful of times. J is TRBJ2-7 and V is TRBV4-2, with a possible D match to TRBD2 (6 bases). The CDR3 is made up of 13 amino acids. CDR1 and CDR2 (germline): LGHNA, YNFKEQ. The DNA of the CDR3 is TGTGCCAGCAGCCAGAGCTTGGGACTTCCTGACTTCGTC. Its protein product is CASSQSLGLPDFV.

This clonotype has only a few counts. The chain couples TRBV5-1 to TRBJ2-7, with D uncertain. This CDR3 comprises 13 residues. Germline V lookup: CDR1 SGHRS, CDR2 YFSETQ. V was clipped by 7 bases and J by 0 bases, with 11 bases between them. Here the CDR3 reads CASAAGISYEQYF. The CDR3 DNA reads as TGCGCCAGCGCGGCAGGCATCTCCTACGAGCAGTACTTC.

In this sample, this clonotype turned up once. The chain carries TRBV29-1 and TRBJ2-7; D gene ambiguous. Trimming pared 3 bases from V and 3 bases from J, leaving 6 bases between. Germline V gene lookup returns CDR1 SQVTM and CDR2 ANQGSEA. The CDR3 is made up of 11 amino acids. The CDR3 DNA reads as TGCAGCGTTGAGGGCAACTACGAGCAGTACTTC. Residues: CSVEGNYEQYF.

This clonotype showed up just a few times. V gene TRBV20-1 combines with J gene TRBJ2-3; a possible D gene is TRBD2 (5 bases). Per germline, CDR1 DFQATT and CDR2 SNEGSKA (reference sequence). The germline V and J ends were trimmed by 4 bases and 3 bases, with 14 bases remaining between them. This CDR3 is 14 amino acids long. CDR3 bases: TGCAGTGCTATGACTACCCCTGGGACAGATACGCAGTATTTT. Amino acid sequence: CSAMTTPGTDTQYF.

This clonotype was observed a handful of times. CDR3 protein: CASLRKHPPDTQYF. The CDR3 coding sequence is TGTGCCAGCCTGCGAAAGCACCCCCCAGATACGCAGTATTTT. This chain uses TRBV18 with TRBJ2-3; D ambiguous. The V and J ends lost 8 bases and 4 bases respectively, with 16 bases between them. Germline CDR1 KGHSH, CDR2 LQKENI. The CDR3 is 14 residues long.

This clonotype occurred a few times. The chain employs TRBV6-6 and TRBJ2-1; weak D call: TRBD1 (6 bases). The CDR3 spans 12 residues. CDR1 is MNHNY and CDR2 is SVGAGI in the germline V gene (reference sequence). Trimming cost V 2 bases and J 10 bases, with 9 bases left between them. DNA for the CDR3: TGTGCCAGCAGTTACCCCCAGGGGGAGCAGTTCTTC. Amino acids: CASSYPQGEQFF.

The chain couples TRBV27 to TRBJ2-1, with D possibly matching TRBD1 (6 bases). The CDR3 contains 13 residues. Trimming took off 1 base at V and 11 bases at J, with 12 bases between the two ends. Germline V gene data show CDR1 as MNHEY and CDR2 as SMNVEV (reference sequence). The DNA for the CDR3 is TGTGCCAGCAGTTTATACACAGGGTTACAGCAGTTCTTC. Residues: CASSLYTGLQQFF.

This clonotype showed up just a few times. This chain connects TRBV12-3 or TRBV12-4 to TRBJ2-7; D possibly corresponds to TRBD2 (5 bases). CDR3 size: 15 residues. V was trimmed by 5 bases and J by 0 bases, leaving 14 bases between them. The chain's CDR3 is CASSPAGTGSYEQYF. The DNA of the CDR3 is TGTGCCAGCAGTCCCGCGGGCACGGGCTCCTACGAGCAGTACTTC.

CDR3 bases: TGTGCCAGCACACCATCAAGCTACGAGCAGTACTTC. This sequence encodes CASTPSSYEQYF. The J gene is TRBJ2-7, the V gene TRBV28; the D is unclear. The V gene lost 7 bases and the J gene lost 3 bases, with 10 bases spanning the gap. Germline V gene data show CDR1 as MDHEN and CDR2 as SYDVKM. This CDR3 region has 12 residues.

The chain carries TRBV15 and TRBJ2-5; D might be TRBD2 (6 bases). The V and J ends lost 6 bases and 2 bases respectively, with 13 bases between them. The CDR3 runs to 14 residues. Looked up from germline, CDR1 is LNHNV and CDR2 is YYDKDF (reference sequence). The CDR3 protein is CATSLHGGQETQYF. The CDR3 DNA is TGTGCCACCAGTCTCCACGGGGGACAAGAGACCCAGTACTTC.

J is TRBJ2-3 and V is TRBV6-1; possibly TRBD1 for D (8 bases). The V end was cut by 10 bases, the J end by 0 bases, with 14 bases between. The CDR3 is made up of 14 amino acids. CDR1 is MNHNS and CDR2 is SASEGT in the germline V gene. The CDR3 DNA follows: TGTGCCACCAAACAGGGGGGGAGCACAGATACGCAGTATTTT. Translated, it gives CATKQGGSTDTQYF.

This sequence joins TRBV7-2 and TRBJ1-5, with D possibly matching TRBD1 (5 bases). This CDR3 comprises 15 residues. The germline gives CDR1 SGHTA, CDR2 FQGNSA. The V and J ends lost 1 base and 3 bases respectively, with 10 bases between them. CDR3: CASSLGEGLNQPQHF. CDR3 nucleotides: TGTGCCAGCAGCTTAGGTGAGGGGCTCAATCAGCCCCAGCATTTT.

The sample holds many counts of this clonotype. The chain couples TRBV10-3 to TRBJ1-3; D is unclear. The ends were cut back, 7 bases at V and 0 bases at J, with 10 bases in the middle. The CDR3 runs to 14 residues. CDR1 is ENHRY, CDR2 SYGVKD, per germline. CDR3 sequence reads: CAITPTSSGNTIYF. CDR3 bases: TGTGCCATCACCCCTACGAGCTCTGGAAACACCATATATTTT.

CDR3 sequence reads: CASSPQTGRYEQYF. In nucleotides, the CDR3 is TGTGCCAGCAGCCCCCAGACAGGGAGATACGAGCAGTACTTC. The chain carries TRBV11-2 and TRBJ2-7; 7 positions match TRBD1. Trimming at V came to 5 bases and at J to 4 bases, leaving 8 bases not matched to a gene. This CDR3 is built from 14 residues. Germline V lookup: CDR1 SGHAT, CDR2 FQNNGV.

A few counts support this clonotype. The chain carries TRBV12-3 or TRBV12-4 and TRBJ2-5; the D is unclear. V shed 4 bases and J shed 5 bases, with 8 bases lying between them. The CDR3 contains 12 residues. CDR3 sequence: CASSYSWETQYF. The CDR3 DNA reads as TGTGCCAGCAGTTACTCTTGGGAGACCCAGTACTTC.

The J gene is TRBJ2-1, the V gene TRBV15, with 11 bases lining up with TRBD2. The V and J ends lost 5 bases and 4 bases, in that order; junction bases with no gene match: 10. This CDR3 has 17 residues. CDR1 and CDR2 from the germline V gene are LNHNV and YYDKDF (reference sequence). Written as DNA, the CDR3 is TGTGCCACCAGCCCCCAACCGGGACTAGCGGATTACAATGAGCAGTTCTTC. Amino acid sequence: CATSPQPGLADYNEQFF.

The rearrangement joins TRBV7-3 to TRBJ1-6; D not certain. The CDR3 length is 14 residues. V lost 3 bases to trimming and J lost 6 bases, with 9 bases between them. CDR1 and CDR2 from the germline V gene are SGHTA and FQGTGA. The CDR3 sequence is CASSFGQLNSPLHF. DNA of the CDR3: TGTGCCAGCAGCTTTGGGCAGCTTAATTCACCCCTCCACTTT.

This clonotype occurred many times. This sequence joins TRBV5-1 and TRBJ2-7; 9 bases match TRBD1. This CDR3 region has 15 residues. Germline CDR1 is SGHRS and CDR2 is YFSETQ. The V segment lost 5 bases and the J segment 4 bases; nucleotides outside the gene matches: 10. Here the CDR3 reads CASSSLPGQGYEQYF. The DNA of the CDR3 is TGCGCCAGCAGTTCATTGCCGGGACAGGGTTACGAGCAGTACTTC.